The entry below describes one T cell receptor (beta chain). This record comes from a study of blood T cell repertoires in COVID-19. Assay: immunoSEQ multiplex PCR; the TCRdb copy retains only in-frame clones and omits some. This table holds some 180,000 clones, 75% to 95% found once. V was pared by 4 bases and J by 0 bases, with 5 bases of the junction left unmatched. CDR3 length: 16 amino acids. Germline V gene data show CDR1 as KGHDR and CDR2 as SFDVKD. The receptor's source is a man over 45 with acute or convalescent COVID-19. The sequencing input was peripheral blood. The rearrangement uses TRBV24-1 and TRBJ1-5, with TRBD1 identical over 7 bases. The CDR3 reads CATSDRDSYSNQPQHF. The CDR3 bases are TGTGCCACCAGTGACCGGGACAGCTATAGCAATCAGCCCCAGCATTTT.